Below, 6 T cell receptor beta chains from the same sample are listed, as sequenced in a study of OX40 agonist ivuxolimab in advanced cancers. TCRdb's copy holds only in-frame clones and misses some; the assay was immunoSEQ multiplex PCR. The sample includes 45,000 or so clones, almost 90% seen only once; the top ten take about 7.8%. Here the sequenced sample was CD4+ or CD8+ T cells sorted from blood, taken in a trial of the OX40 agonist ivuxolimab. These receptors all stem from an adult with an advanced solid tumor such as melanoma, head and neck, liver or kidney cancer.

The chain is built from TRBV2 and TRBJ2-2; unclear D gene. The CDR3 consists of 14 residues. Germline V CDR1 and CDR2: SNHLY, FYNNEI. V lost 6 bases to trimming and J lost 5 bases, with 13 bases between them. The CDR3: CASRDRLATGELFF. The CDR3 nucleotides are TGTGCCAGCAGAGACCGACTCGCGACCGGGGAGCTGTTTTTT.

The table lists this clone with a count of one. The chain carries TRBV5-1 and TRBJ1-1; D is unclear. The CDR3 sequence is 13 residues long. Germline V gives CDR1 SGHRS, CDR2 YFSETQ. The germline V and J ends were trimmed by 3 bases and 1 base, with 7 bases remaining between them. CDR3 sequence: CASSSGENTEAFF. CDR3 DNA sequence: TGCGCCAGCAGCTCCGGGGAGAACACTGAAGCTTTCTTT.

The V gene is TRBV9, the J gene TRBJ2-7; 7 nucleotides line up with TRBD2. The CDR3 is 14 residues long. CDR1 and CDR2 from the germline V gene are SGDLS and YYNGEE. J lost 3 bases, V lost 0 bases, and 3 bases had no gene match. The chain's CDR3 is CASSVEAGSYEQYF. In DNA, the CDR3 is TGTGCCAGCAGCGTAGAAGCGGGAAGCTACGAGCAGTACTTC.

The gene calls are TRBV6-6 and TRBJ1-1; 9 bases are shared with TRBD1. CDR3 length: 16 residues. Trimming removed 5 bases from V and 5 bases from J; junction bases left unmatched: 12. Looked up from germline, CDR1 is MNHNY and CDR2 is SVGAGI (reference sequence). The CDR3: CASSPTTGGSLTEAFF. In DNA form, the CDR3 reads TGTGCCAGCAGTCCCACGACAGGGGGTTCATTAACTGAAGCTTTCTTT.

V gene TRBV5-1 combines with J gene TRBJ2-1; D gene ambiguous. V was shortened by 5 bases and J by 8 bases, with 14 bases between the two germline ends. The CDR3 contains 13 residues. Germline CDR1 is SGHRS and CDR2 is YFSETQ. The CDR3 protein is CASREELSHEQFF. The CDR3 DNA reads TGCGCCAGCAGAGAGGAGCTGTCCCATGAGCAGTTCTTC.

The sample holds a few counts of this clone. The chain's CDR3 is CASSQQGAEEKLFF. The CDR3 region has the DNA TGTGCCAGCAGCCAACAGGGGGCGGAAGAAAAACTGTTTTTT. The V and J genes are TRBV5-4 and TRBJ1-4; TRBD1 agrees at 9 bases. Unmatched junction bases numbered 6, after V lost 4 bases and J lost 8 bases. CDR1 and CDR2 (germline): SGHNT, YYREEE (reference sequence). CDR3 length equals 14 residues.